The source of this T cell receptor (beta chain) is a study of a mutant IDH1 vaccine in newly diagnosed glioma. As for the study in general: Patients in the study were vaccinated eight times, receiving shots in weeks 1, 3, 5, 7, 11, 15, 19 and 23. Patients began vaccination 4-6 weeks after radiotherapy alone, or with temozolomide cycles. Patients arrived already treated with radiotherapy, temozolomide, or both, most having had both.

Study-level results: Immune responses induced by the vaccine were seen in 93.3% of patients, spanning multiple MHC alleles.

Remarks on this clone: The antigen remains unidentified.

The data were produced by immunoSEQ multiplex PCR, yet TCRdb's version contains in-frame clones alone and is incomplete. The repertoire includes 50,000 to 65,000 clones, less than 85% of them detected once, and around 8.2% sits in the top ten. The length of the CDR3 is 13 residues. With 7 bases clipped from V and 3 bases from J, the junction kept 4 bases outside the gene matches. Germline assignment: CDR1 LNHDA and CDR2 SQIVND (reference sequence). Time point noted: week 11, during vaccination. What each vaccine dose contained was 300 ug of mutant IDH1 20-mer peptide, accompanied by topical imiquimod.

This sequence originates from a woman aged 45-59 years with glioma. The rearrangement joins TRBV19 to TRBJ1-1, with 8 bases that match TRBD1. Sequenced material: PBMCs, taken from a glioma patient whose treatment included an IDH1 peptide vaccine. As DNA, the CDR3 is TGTGCCAGTACCTCGACAGGGGACACTGAAGCTTTCTTT. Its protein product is CASTSTGDTEAFF.